The sequence of this TCR beta chain was determined in a study of Ad26.COV2.S vaccination and SARS-CoV-2 variants. Study outcomes and limitations: TCR breadth and depth estimates may have understated total T cell responses.

Documented treatment: about 20 received Ad26.COV2.S at low or high dose, single or two shots; 5 received placebo; per-sample allocation not given. Sampling took place 63 days after the first vaccine or placebo injection. Concerning this clone: What it recognizes is unknown.

With V trimmed by 6 bases and J by 11 bases, 11 bases remained unmatched. The germline V gene has CDR1 LNHDA and CDR2 SQIVND (reference sequence). This CDR3 comprises 14 residues. TCRdb's table, derived via immunoSEQ multiplex PCR, lists solely in-frame clones and lacks some. Of roughly 420,000 clones in the sample, 89% were seen once. The receptor was derived from a person between 18 and 59 years old who received the Ad26.COV2.S COVID-19 vaccine or a placebo. The specimen comprised peripheral blood, sampled in a trial of Ad26.COV2.S vaccine versus placebo. The chain links TRBV19 to TRBJ1-5; 9 nucleotides match TRBD1. The CDR3 DNA sequence: TGTGCCAGTAGACTCGGACAGGGGATAGTCGCCCAGCATTTT. This sequence encodes CASRLGQGIVAQHF.